A selection of T cell receptor beta chains follows, all from one sample in a study of blood T cell repertoires in COVID-19. The data were produced by immunoSEQ multiplex PCR, yet TCRdb's version contains in-frame clones alone and is incomplete. The table shows 55,000 to 75,000 clones, with about 80% occurring only once. Sequenced: peripheral blood. The receptors stem from a human donor in a cohort sampled during active COVID-19. CDR3s include the opening cysteine and the closing phenylalanine or tryptophan. D genes are given only for firm matches. A clone size is listed for some rows: how often the clone was seen (once, few, many), or a class if it is expanded.

j_gene,d_gene,v_gene,abundance,CDR3aa,CDR3nt
TRBJ2-7,TRBD2,TRBV6-6,once,CASSLAGGSYEQYF,TGTGCCAGCAGTCTAGCGGGTGGCTCCTACGAGCAGTACTTC
TRBJ2-3,TRBD1,TRBV7-2,NA,CASSQTGGVGADTQYF,TGTGCCAGCAGCCAGACAGGGGGCGTTGGGGCAGATACGCAGTATTTT
TRBJ2-4,NA,TRBV2,NA,CASVDRAKNIQYF,TGTGCCAGCGTTGACAGGGCCAAAAACATTCAGTACTTC
TRBJ1-5,NA,TRBV21-1,NA,CASSNSSGFGRQPQHF,TGTGCCAGCAGCAACAGTTCTGGATTTGGGCGACAGCCCCAGCATTTT
TRBJ2-1,NA,TRBV5-1,few,CASSLGRGTGGLLDEQFF,TGCGCCAGCAGCTTGGGCAGGGGGACGGGAGGGCTTCTGGATGAGCAGTTCTTC
TRBJ2-7,TRBD1,TRBV28,NA,CASKPPGQTYEQYF,TGTGCCAGCAAACCACCGGGACAGACCTACGAGCAGTACTTC
TRBJ1-2,TRBD1,TRBV19,NA,CASSITGQANYGYTF,TGTGCCAGTAGTATCACCGGACAGGCTAACTATGGCTACACCTTC
TRBJ1-2,TRBD1,TRBV28,NA,CASSFWGQGFNYGYTF,TGTGCCAGCAGTTTTTGGGGACAGGGGTTTAACTATGGCTACACCTTC
TRBJ2-1,TRBD2,TRBV7-8,NA,CASSSSGGGWDEQFF,TGTGCCAGCAGCTCCAGCGGGGGGGGCTGGGATGAGCAGTTCTTC
TRBJ1-6,TRBD1,TRBV5-6,NA,CASSSTDRGRETNSPLHF,TGTGCCAGCAGCTCTACGGACAGGGGGCGAGAAACTAATTCACCCCTCCACTTT